This T cell receptor (beta chain) is from a study of OX40 agonist ivuxolimab in advanced cancers. Study summary: The patients' treatment was ivuxolimab, an agonistic anti-OX40 (CD134) antibody. A partial response was reached by three patients: one with hepatocellular carcinoma and two with cutaneous melanoma. Dose-escalation patients were diagnosed with hepatocellular carcinoma, melanoma, renal cell cancer or head and neck cancer. Overall study results and limits: CD8+ T cells were the subset that, on average, had more expanded clones than CD4+.

This CDR3 contains 14 residues. The V gene end was trimmed by 8 bases and the J gene end by 2 bases; junction bases not matched to a gene: 8. Per the germline V gene, CDR1 is MDHEN and CDR2 is SYDVKM. For this clone: The antigen is not known.

Using immunoSEQ multiplex PCR, the repertoire was profiled, and TCRdb retains in-frame clones only, with some absent. The sample holds more than 9,000 clones, 75% to 80% seen once. The starting material was CD4+ or CD8+ T cells sorted from blood, obtained in a trial of the OX40 agonist ivuxolimab. This chain connects TRBV28 to TRBJ1-2, with 7 bases aligning to TRBD1. The sequence was obtained from an adult with an advanced solid tumor such as melanoma, head and neck, liver or kidney cancer. The CDR3 protein is CASAPGQSNYGYTF. The CDR3 DNA is TGTGCCAGCGCCCCGGGACAGTCAAACTATGGCTACACCTTC.